These 32 T cell receptor beta chains share one sample of origin, sequenced in a study of PD-1 blockade in classical Hodgkin lymphoma. Patients all relapsed after autologous stem cell transplantation, and there was variation in brentuximab vedotin exposure. Profiling relied on immunoSEQ multiplex PCR, and the TCRdb table lists in-frame clones only, not all of them. The data hold 90,000 to 130,000 clones, with about nine tenths observed a single time. Sequenced material: peripheral blood mononuclear cells (PBMCs), taken before the second cycle of nivolumab. Receptor source: a human donor with classical Hodgkin lymphoma.

The rearrangement joins TRBV5-1 to TRBJ1-1; no clear D gene. The CDR3 is 14 residues long. Germline CDR1 reads SGHRS; CDR2 reads YFSETQ. Trimming left V 2 bases short and J 3 bases short, with 11 bases between. The CDR3 here is CASSFSPEDTEAFF. The CDR3 region has the DNA TGCGCCAGCAGCTTTTCCCCGGAGGACACTGAAGCTTTCTTT.

The rearrangement links TRBV6-5 to TRBJ2-3, with 9 nucleotides matching TRBD1. V was pared by 4 bases and J by 3 bases, with 5 bases of the junction left unmatched. Germline assignment: CDR1 MNHEY and CDR2 SVGAGI. The CDR3 is made up of 15 amino acids. CDR3 in amino acids: CASSSHRGPTDTQYF. The CDR3 nucleotides read TGTGCCAGCAGTTCTCACAGGGGGCCGACAGATACGCAGTATTTT.

V gene TRBV27 combines with J gene TRBJ1-4, with TRBD1 matching 10 bases. Germline V CDR1 and CDR2: MNHEY, SMNVEV (reference sequence). The V gene end was trimmed by 5 bases and the J gene end by 7 bases; junction bases not matched to a gene: 7. The CDR3 contains 15 residues. CDR3 in DNA: TGTGCCAGCAGTGACGACAGGGGGCGAATTGAAAAACTGTTTTTT. Its translation is CASSDDRGRIEKLFF.

The gene calls are TRBV7-2 and TRBJ2-1; 8 nucleotides match TRBD1. Looked up from germline, CDR1 is SGHTA and CDR2 is FQGNSA. J was trimmed by 7 bases and V by 1 base; bases with no gene match: 6. The CDR3 contains 15 residues. CDR3 residues: CASSLVGDRTNEQFF. CDR3 DNA: TGTGCCAGCAGCTTAGTGGGGGACAGGACGAATGAGCAGTTCTTC.

The chain uses TRBV5-6 and TRBJ2-3; TRBD1 matches at 7 bases. J was trimmed by 3 bases and V by 4 bases; bases with no gene match: 11. The V gene's germline CDR1 is SGHDT and CDR2 YYEEEE. CDR3 length: 16 residues. The CDR3 region has the DNA TGTGCCAGCAGCCACAGAAGGGGGCTCGGGACAGATACGCAGTATTTT. Its translation is CASSHRRGLGTDTQYF.

The sample holds a few counts of this clone. V is TRBV6-6 and J is TRBJ1-2; D is unclear. Per germline, CDR1 MNHNY and CDR2 SVGAGI (reference sequence). The CDR3 is 12 residues long. V lost 5 bases to trimming and J lost 2 bases, with 6 bases between them. Here the CDR3 reads CASSPINYGYTF. The CDR3 coding sequence is TGTGCCAGCAGTCCTATCAACTATGGCTACACCTTC.

The chain couples TRBV28 to TRBJ2-7; possibly TRBD1 or TRBD2 for D (5 bases each). Trimming left V 8 bases short and J 2 bases short, with 13 bases between. Germline V gene data show CDR1 as MDHEN and CDR2 as SYDVKM. This CDR3 comprises 13 residues. The CDR3 nucleotides are TGTGCCAGCTCGGGGCTAGCAACCTACGAGCAGTACTTC. The encoded protein is CASSGLATYEQYF.

This clone was counted once. The gene calls are TRBV19 and TRBJ2-1, with 8 bases that match TRBD2. In germline, CDR1 is LNHDA, CDR2 SQIVND (reference sequence). The CDR3 sequence is 14 residues long. V trimming: 10 bases; J trimming: 0 bases; junction bases outside the gene matches: 5. CDR3 nucleotides: TGTGCCACTACCGGGACTAGCTCCTACAATGAGCAGTTCTTC. Amino acid sequence: CATTGTSSYNEQFF.

The chain uses TRBV29-1 and TRBJ2-7, with D possibly matching TRBD1 (6 bases). The ends were cut back, 6 bases at V and 3 bases at J, with 15 bases in the middle. Germline lookup yields CDR1 SQVTM and CDR2 ANQGSEA. This CDR3 is built from 13 residues. The CDR3 here is CSVGQPGYYEQYF. CDR3 in DNA: TGCAGCGTCGGACAGCCGGGGTACTACGAGCAGTACTTC.

The CDR3 nucleotides read TGTGCCAGCAGTTCGGTGAACACTGAAGCTTTCTTT. This sequence encodes CASSSVNTEAFF. The rearrangement links TRBV6-6 to TRBJ1-1; D is unclear. The germline V and J ends were trimmed by 4 bases and 0 bases, with 3 bases remaining between them. Germline V CDR1 and CDR2: MNHNY, SVGAGI (reference sequence). This CDR3 has 12 residues.

The chain recombines TRBV7-6 with TRBJ1-4, with D tentatively TRBD1 (6 bases). CDR1 and CDR2 from the germline V gene are SGHVS and FNYEAQ. Trimming took 1 base from V and 5 from J, leaving 14 bases between them. There are 16 residues in the CDR3. The CDR3 sequence: CASSLDLNRANEKLFF. As DNA, the CDR3 is TGTGCCAGCAGCTTAGATTTAAACAGGGCGAATGAAAAACTGTTTTTT.

The chain uses TRBV28 and TRBJ1-2, with no clear D. V was clipped by 6 bases and J by 2 bases, with 7 bases between them. Germline assignment: CDR1 MDHEN and CDR2 SYDVKM. This CDR3 has 12 residues. Here the CDR3 DNA reads TGTGCCAGCAGCTGGAAGAACTATGGCTACACCTTC. Protein sequence: CASSWKNYGYTF.

In nucleotides, the CDR3 is TGCGCCAGCAGCCAGGCTGACAGGTCCAGGGATACGCAGTATTTT. Amino acids: CASSQADRSRDTQYF. The gene calls are TRBV4-3 and TRBJ2-3; tentative D call: TRBD1 (6 bases). The CDR3 covers 15 residues. Germline V gene lookup returns CDR1 LGHNA and CDR2 YSLEER. Trimming pared 3 bases from V and 6 bases from J, leaving 16 bases between.

The chain uses TRBV30 and TRBJ2-3; 7 bases match TRBD2. The germline CDR1 and CDR2 sequences are GTSNPN and SVGIG (reference sequence). The J segment lost 2 bases and the V segment lost 1 base, leaving 12 bases of the junction unmatched. CDR3 length equals 17 residues. CDR3 protein: CAWSGVAGGGITDTQYF. CDR3 DNA: TGTGCCTGGAGTGGAGTAGCGGGCGGAGGGATCACAGATACGCAGTATTTT. The full variable domain, its missing parts supplied by reference TRBV30 and TRBJ2-3, is SQTIHQWPATLVQPVGSPLSLECTVEGTSNPNLYWYRQAAGRGLQLLFYSVGIGQISSEVPQNLSASRPQDRQFILSSKKLLLSDSGFYLCAWSGVAGGGITDTQYFGPGTRLTVL.

The V gene is TRBV6-5, the J gene TRBJ2-7; D not resolved. The CDR3 extends over 13 amino acids. In germline, CDR1 is MNHEY, CDR2 SVGAGI. Trimming removed 5 bases at V and 1 base at J, with 9 bases between. The CDR3 region is CASSQPGSYEQYF. In DNA form, the CDR3 reads TGTGCCAGCAGTCAGCCTGGGTCCTACGAGCAGTACTTC.

The rearrangement joins TRBV6-5 to TRBJ1-3; D is undetermined. The V end lost 2 bases, the J end lost 0 bases, and 8 bases lay between the germline ends. CDR1 and CDR2 from the germline V gene are MNHEY and SVGAGI. The CDR3 totals 15 residues. CDR3 region: CASSYDGSSGNTIYF. As DNA, the CDR3 is TGTGCCAGCAGTTACGACGGGAGCTCTGGAAACACCATATATTTT.

V is TRBV10-2 and J is TRBJ2-1; 8 nucleotides match TRBD2. The CDR3 loop spans 14 amino acids. The junction had 8 bases not matched to a gene; V was cut back by 7 bases and J by 6 bases. Germline CDR1 is WSHSY and CDR2 is SAAADI. The CDR3 nucleotides are TGCGCCAGCATAGGGACTAGTACTTTCAATGAGCAGTTCTTC. Residues: CASIGTSTFNEQFF.

A remark on this clone: This sample also contains other DNA sequences that code for the same CDR3. The chain has TRBV7-9 and TRBJ2-2, with D unresolved. Trimming took 1 base from V and 0 from J, leaving 6 bases between them. This CDR3 comprises 15 residues. Per the germline V gene, CDR1 is SEHNR and CDR2 is FQNEAQ (reference sequence). CDR3 sequence (DNA): TGTGCCAGCAGCTTAGAGGCGGCGAACACCGGGGAGCTGTTTTTT. Its protein is CASSLEAANTGELFF. The full variable domain, in which reference TRBV7-9 and TRBJ2-2 provide the parts outside the CDR3, is DTGVSQNPRHKITKRGQNVTFRCDPISEHNRLYWYRQTLGQGPEFLTYFQNEAQLEKSRLLSDRFSAERPKGSFSTLEIQRTEQGDSAMYLCASSLEAANTGELFFGEGSRLTVL.

The chain recombines TRBV6-1 with TRBJ1-5; TRBD1 matches at 7 bases. CDR3 size: 15 residues. V was pared by 4 bases and J by 6 bases, with 9 bases of the junction left unmatched. Germline V gene lookup returns CDR1 MNHNS and CDR2 SASEGT. The CDR3, as DNA: TGTGCCAGCAGTGTGAATGAGGGGGCCGGTCAGCCCCAGCATTTT. Its translation: CASSVNEGAGQPQHF.

J is TRBJ1-4 and V is TRBV9, with D tentatively TRBD1 (5 bases). V was shortened by 3 bases and J by 5 bases, with 14 bases between the two germline ends. This CDR3 is 15 amino acids long. The germline CDR1 and CDR2 sequences are SGDLS and YYNGEE. The CDR3 reads CASSARDGYNEKLFF. DNA for the CDR3: TGTGCCAGCAGCGCACGGGACGGTTACAATGAAAAACTGTTTTTT. Full variable domain (missing parts from reference TRBV9 and TRBJ1-4): DSGVTQTPKHLITATGQRVTLRCSPRSGDLSVYWYQQSLDQGLQFLIQYYNGEERAKGNILERFSAQQFPDLHSELNLSSLELGDSALYFCASSARDGYNEKLFFGSGTQLSVL.

The chain combines TRBV30 with TRBJ2-4, with D possibly matching TRBD1 (6 bases). CDR1 GTSNPN and CDR2 SVGIG come from the germline V gene (reference sequence). The CDR3 has 15 amino acids. The ends were cut back, 1 base at V and 10 bases at J, with 20 bases in the middle. The CDR3 region has the DNA TGTGCCTGGAGTGGGATAACAGGGAACCTGGGGATTCAGTACTTC. It yields the protein CAWSGITGNLGIQYF.

V is TRBV4-1 and J is TRBJ2-7, with TRBD1 identical over 10 bases. The CDR3 has 16 residues. Looked up from germline, CDR1 is MGHRA and CDR2 is YSYEKL. Trimming cost V 1 base and J 4 bases; bases outside gene matches: 7. CDR3 residues: CASSQVQGQGGYEQYF. CDR3 coding DNA: TGCGCCAGCAGCCAAGTTCAAGGACAGGGGGGATACGAGCAGTACTTC.

This clone was picked up a small number of times. The chain employs TRBV5-1 and TRBJ2-2; D tentatively reads TRBD1 or TRBD2 (5 bases each). V was cut by 1 base and J by 4 bases, with 14 bases left in between. The CDR3 totals 16 residues. Germline CDR1 SGHRS, CDR2 YFSETQ. In DNA, the CDR3 is TGCGCCAGCAGCTTGAGTGGCAGGGCGGGCACCGGGGAGCTGTTTTTT. This encodes CASSLSGRAGTGELFF.

This chain uses TRBV4-1 with TRBJ2-7, with D uncertain. Trimming removed 0 bases from V and 2 bases from J, with 11 bases in between. The CDR3 consists of 15 residues. CDR1 and CDR2 from the germline V gene are MGHRA and YSYEKL. The CDR3 spells CASSQDPTTTYEQYF. CDR3 sequence (DNA): TGCGCCAGCAGCCAAGACCCGACAACTACCTACGAGCAGTACTTC.

The chain uses TRBV5-8 and TRBJ1-1; the D is unclear. With 2 bases removed from V and 10 bases from J, the gap between germline ends came to 9 bases. CDR1 and CDR2 (germline): SGHTS, YDEGEE. This CDR3 has 11 amino acids. CDR3 coding DNA: TGTGCCAGCAGCTTCAGACACAGAGCTTTCTTT. It specifies CASSFRHRAFF.

The chain uses TRBV5-1 and TRBJ2-7; D call uncertain. Germline loops: CDR1 SGHRS, CDR2 YFSETQ. The CDR3 covers 13 residues. The ends were cut back, 4 bases at V and 1 base at J, with 9 bases in the middle. CDR3: CASSQDGSYEQYF. In DNA, the CDR3 is TGCGCCAGCAGCCAGGACGGATCCTACGAGCAGTACTTC.

The gene calls are TRBV6-5 and TRBJ2-7, with D maybe TRBD1 (7 bases). The V end lost 2 bases, the J end lost 2 bases, and 16 bases lay between the germline ends. The CDR3 has 16 residues. The V gene's germline CDR1 is MNHEY and CDR2 SVGAGI. CDR3 nucleotide sequence: TGTGCCAGCAGTTACGTCGCAGGGGGGCTGACCTACGAGCAGTACTTC. This sequence encodes CASSYVAGGLTYEQYF.

This clone turned up a few times. The chain joins TRBV28 to TRBJ1-2, with D hard to call. V shed 6 bases and J shed 2 bases, with 16 bases lying between them. Germline values: CDR1 MDHEN, CDR2 SYDVKM. The CDR3 loop spans 15 amino acids. The CDR3 DNA reads TGTGCCAGCAGAAGTCATGCGAGTGAGAACTATGGCTACACCTTC. As protein: CASRSHASENYGYTF.

The rearrangement joins TRBV28 to TRBJ2-1; the D gene is possibly TRBD2 (6 bases). V lost 4 bases, J lost 4 bases, and 23 bases lay in between. The length of the CDR3 is 18 residues. Germline V gene data show CDR1 as MDHEN and CDR2 as SYDVKM. In DNA form, the CDR3 reads TGTGCCAGCAGTTCACCAAACTCCCCCGGACTAATTTACAATGAGCAGTTCTTC. Protein sequence: CASSSPNSPGLIYNEQFF.

This clone is a singleton in its sample. The chain uses TRBV7-9 and TRBJ2-7, with D unclear. There are 13 residues in the CDR3. V was shortened by 5 bases and J by 1 base, with 9 bases between the two germline ends. Per the germline V gene, CDR1 is SEHNR and CDR2 is FQNEAQ (reference sequence). This chain's CDR3 is CASSPPGSYEQYF. In DNA form, the CDR3 reads TGTGCCAGCAGCCCTCCTGGATCCTACGAGCAGTACTTC. The full variable domain, its missing parts supplied by reference TRBV7-9 and TRBJ2-7, is DTGVSQNPRHKITKRGQNVTFRCDPISEHNRLYWYRQTLGQGPEFLTYFQNEAQLEKSRLLSDRFSAERPKGSFSTLEIQRTEQGDSAMYLCASSPPGSYEQYFGPGTRLTVT.

This chain links TRBV2 with TRBJ2-1, with D tentatively TRBD2 (6 bases). The length of the CDR3 is 14 residues. Germline assignment: CDR1 SNHLY and CDR2 FYNNEI. The ends were cut back, 4 bases at V and 4 bases at J, with 11 bases in the middle. CDR3 sequence reads: CASSGGTPYNEQFF. CDR3 sequence (DNA): TGTGCCAGCAGTGGCGGGACCCCGTACAATGAGCAGTTCTTC.

The J gene is TRBJ1-1, the V gene TRBV28; the D is unclear. V dropped 4 bases and J dropped 6 bases, with 6 bases sitting between them. CDR3 length: 11 residues. Germline V gene data show CDR1 as MDHEN and CDR2 as SYDVKM. CDR3 DNA: TGTGCCAGCAGTTATGCCCCTGAAGCTTTCTTT. Its protein is CASSYAPEAFF.